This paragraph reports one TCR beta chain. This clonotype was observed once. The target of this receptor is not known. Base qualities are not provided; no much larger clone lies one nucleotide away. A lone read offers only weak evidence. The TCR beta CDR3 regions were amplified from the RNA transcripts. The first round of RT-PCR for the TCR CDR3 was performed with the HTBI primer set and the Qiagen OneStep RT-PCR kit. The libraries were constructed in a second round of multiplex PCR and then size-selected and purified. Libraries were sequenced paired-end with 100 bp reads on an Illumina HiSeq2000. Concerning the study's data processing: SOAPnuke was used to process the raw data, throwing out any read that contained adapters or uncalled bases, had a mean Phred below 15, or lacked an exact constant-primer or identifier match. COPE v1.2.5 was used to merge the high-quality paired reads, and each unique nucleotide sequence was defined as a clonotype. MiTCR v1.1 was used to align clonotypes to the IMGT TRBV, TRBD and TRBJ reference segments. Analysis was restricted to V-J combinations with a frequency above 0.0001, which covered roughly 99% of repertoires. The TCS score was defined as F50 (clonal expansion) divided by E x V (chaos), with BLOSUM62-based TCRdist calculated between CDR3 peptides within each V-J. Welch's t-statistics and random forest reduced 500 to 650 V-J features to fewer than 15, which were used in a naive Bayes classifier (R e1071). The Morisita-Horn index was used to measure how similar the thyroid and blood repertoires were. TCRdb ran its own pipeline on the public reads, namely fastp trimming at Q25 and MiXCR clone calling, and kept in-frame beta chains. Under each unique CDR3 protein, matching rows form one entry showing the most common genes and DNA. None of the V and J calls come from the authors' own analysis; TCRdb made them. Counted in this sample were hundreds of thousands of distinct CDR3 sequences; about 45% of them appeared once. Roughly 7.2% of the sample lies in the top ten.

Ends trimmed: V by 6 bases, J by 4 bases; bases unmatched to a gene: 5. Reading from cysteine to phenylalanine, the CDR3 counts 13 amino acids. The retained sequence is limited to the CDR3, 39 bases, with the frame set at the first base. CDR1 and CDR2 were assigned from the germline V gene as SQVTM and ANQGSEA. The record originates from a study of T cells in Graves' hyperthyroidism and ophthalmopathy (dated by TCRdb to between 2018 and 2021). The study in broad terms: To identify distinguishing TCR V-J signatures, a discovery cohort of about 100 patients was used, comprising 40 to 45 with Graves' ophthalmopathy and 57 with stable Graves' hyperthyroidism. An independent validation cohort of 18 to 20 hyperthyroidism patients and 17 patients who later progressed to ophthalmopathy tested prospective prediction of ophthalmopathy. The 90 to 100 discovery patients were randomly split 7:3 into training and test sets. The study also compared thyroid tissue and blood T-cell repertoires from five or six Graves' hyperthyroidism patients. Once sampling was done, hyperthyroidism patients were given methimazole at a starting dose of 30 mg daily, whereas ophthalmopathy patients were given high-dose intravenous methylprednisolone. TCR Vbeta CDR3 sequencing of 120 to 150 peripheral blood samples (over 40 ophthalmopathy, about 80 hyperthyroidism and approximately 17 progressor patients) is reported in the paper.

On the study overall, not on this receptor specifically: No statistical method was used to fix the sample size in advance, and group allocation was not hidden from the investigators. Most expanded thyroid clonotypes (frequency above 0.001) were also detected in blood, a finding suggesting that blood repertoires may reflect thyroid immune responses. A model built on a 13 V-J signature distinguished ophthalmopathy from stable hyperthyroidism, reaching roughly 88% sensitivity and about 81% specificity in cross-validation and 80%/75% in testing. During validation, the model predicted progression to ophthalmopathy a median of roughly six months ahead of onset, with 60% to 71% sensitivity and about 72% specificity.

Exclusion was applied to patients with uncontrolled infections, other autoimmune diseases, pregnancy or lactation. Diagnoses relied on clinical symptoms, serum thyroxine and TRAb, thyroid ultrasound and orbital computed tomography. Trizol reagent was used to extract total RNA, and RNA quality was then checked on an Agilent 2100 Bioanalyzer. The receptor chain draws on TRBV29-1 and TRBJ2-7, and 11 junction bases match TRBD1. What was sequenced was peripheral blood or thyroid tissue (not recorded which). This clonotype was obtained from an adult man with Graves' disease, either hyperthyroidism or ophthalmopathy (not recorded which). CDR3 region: CSVSGQGAYEQYF. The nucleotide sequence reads TGCAGCGTATCCGGACAGGGGGCATACGAGCAGTACTTC.